Sequencing of this T cell receptor beta chain was carried out in a study of cytomegalovirus exposure and HLA in healthy donors (dated by TCRdb to the late 2010s). Background for the entire study: The 700 or so repertoires of the first cohort and the 110 or so validation repertoires were produced on the same platform, according to a later analysis. The study was designed to test whether signatures of past pathogen exposure could be identified by cataloging public T cell receptors. Along with the roughly 670-subject first cohort, a separate validation cohort of over 90 different subjects was used. The study combined high-throughput TCR immunosequencing, statistical association of individual TCRs with disease status, and machine learning to predict cytomegalovirus infection status. General study outcomes and caveats: Three of the identified cytomegalovirus-associated TCR beta chains were confirmed in vitro to be specific for cytomegalovirus antigens. A total of 150 or so TCR beta chains were listed by the study as associated with cytomegalovirus. The authors suggested that the approach could potentially be generalized to other disease states and immunological phenotypes. Most TCR sequences were observed very rarely across donors, whereas some public TCRs were present in many individuals. The validation cohort had no HLA typing available for a later analysis, so co-occurrence within that cohort was assessed over all 120 or so repertoires. The classifier was reported to diagnose cytomegalovirus status with high specificity and sensitivity in both the original cohort and the validation cohort. A later analysis found that TCRs clustered in the first cohort also tended to co-occur in the 110 or so validation repertoires, with approximately 93% of cluster scores above 0.

The library was prepared using the immunoSEQ multiplex PCR assay. The authors' pipeline ran thus. A statistical classification framework was built to diagnose cytomegalovirus status from the catalog of TCR beta chain sequences. This immuneACCESS table, as held by TCRdb, lists in-frame sequences with V and J called but not all clones. Of the missing ones, under half trace to an unresolved V gene in checked studies; the others have no known cause. Clonal size and the V and J genes are those of that table, whereas D and trimming came from the DNA. For this sample there are more than 20,000 clones; 97% appear just once. Clones ranked in the top ten supply about a tenth of the sample. Donors formed part of the validation cohort, which comprised about 130 subjects and was distinct from the first cohort of 666 subjects. On this clone: The antigen it binds to is not known. A read error may produce the germline difference seen at one junction end.

The CDR3 covers 16 residues, taking in both the cysteine and the phenylalanine. CDR3 DNA is the only sequence kept; it has 48 bases, read in frame from the first base. CDR1 and CDR2 are read off the germline V gene as MNHNS and SASEGT. This TCR was sampled from a man aged 30-40 years in good health and CMV-seropositive. The chain joins TRBV6-1 to TRBJ2-3; TRBD2 agrees with 10 junctional bases. The sequenced sample consisted of PBMCs. In nucleotides, the sequence is TGTGCCAGCAGGGAAGATAGCGGGAGGAGGGCAGATACGCAGTATTTT. This codes for CASREDSGRRADTQYF.